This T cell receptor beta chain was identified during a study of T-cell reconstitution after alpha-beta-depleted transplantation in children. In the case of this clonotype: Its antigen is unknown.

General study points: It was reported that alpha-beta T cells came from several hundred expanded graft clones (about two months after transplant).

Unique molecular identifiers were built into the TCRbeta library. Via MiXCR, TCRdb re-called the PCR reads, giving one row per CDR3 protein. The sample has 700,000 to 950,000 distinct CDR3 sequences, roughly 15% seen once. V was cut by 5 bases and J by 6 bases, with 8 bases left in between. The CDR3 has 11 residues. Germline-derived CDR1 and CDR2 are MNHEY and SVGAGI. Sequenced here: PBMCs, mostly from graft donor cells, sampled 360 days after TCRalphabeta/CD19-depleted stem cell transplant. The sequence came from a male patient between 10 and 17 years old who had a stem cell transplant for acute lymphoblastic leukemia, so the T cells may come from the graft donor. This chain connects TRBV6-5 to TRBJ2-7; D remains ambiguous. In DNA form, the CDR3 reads TGTGCCAGCAGTACCTTTAGCGAGCAGTACTTC. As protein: CASSTFSEQYF.